A selection of T cell receptor beta chains follows, all from one sample in a study of Graves' ophthalmopathy and Graves' hyperthyroidism. MiXCR, run by TCRdb on the multiplex PCR reads, gives a single entry per CDR3 protein. The data contain some 1.1 million distinct CDR3 sequences, approximately 35% of them singletons. The sequencing input was peripheral blood or thyroid tissue (not recorded which). The receptors were gathered from an adult man with Graves' hyperthyroidism. Each CDR3 is given with its conserved first and last residue. A D gene is named only where the DNA matches it firmly. Size is omitted from some rows. Given values are once, few, many or a class for expanded clones.

size	J	D	V	DNA	CDR3
many	TRBJ2-5	TRBD2	TRBV29-1	TGCAGCGTTCAGGGACTAGCGGGAGGCCGCCTTTGGGAGACCCAGTACTTC	CSVQGLAGGRLWETQYF
many	TRBJ1-1	-	TRBV14	TGTGCCAGCAGCCACTACACTGAAGCTTTCTTT	CASSHYTEAFF
-	TRBJ1-5	-	TRBV30	TGTGCCTGGAGTGGGGGAGGAAGTCAGCCCCAGCATTTT	CAWSGGGSQPQHF
many	TRBJ1-6	TRBD1	TRBV25-1	TGTGCCAGCAGTGCCCCGACAGGGTGGGATTCACCCCTCCACTTT	CASSAPTGWDSPLHF
many	TRBJ1-6	-	TRBV9	TGTGCCAGCACCACTAACAGCGATTCACCCCTCCACTTT	CASTTNSDSPLHF
few	TRBJ1-2	-	TRBV7-3	TGTGCCAGCAGCTCAACAGGGAACAATGGCTACACCTTC	CASSSTGNNGYTF
few	TRBJ1-1	-	TRBV10-3	TGTGCCATCGCGAATGGGGCGAACACTGAAGCTTTCTTT	CAIANGANTEAFF
-	TRBJ1-1	TRBD1	TRBV20-1	TGCAGTGCTACCGGGACAGGGGGCCTAGAAGCTTTCTTT	CSATGTGGLEAFF
few	TRBJ2-7	TRBD1	TRBV7-6	TGTGCCAGCACTTCGGGGACAGGCAACTACGAGCAGTACTTC	CASTSGTGNYEQYF
-	TRBJ2-5	-	TRBV29-1	TGCAGCCAAGAAAGTGGACCAGGGGAGACCCAGTACTTC	CSQESGPGETQYF
few	TRBJ2-7	-	TRBV10-3	TGTGCCAGCAGTGACCTAGTTTTCTACGAGCAGTACTTC	CASSDLVFYEQYF
many	TRBJ2-7	-	TRBV10-3	TGTGCCAGCAGTGAGTCAGGGTGGATCTACGAGCAGTACTTC	CASSESGWIYEQYF
-	TRBJ2-5	TRBD2	TRBV9	TGTGCCAGCAGCGTAGCTTTTACGGGAGGAGAAGAGACCCAGTACTTC	CASSVAFTGGEETQYF
many	TRBJ2-7	-	TRBV10-3	TGTGCCATCAGTGCTTCTGGGTGGGAGCAGTACTTC	CAISASGWEQYF
-	TRBJ1-5	-	TRBV5-6	TGTGCCAGCAGCCTCAGACTAGCGGGAGGTGACGAGCATTTT	CASSLRLAGGDEHF
many	TRBJ2-5	-	TRBV5-1	TGCGCCAGCAGCCGGTGGCCAGAAGAGACCCAGTACTTC	CASSRWPEETQYF
few	TRBJ2-2	TRBD2	TRBV7-6	TGTGCCAGCAGCATGCCCGGGACTAGCTCACGGGCCGGGGAGCTGTTTTTT	CASSMPGTSSRAGELFF
many	TRBJ2-7	TRBD1	TRBV10-2	TGTGCCAGCAGCGCCGGACAGGGTTCCTACGAGCAGTACTTC	CASSAGQGSYEQYF
-	TRBJ2-6	TRBD1	TRBV20-1	TGCAGTGCTAGAGACCTCCGGGACAGGGCCCCTTTTGGGGCCAACGTCCTGACTTTC	CSARDLRDRAPFGANVLTF
-	TRBJ2-5	TRBD1	TRBV5-1	TGCGCCAGCAGCCGACGGGACAGTATTTTTGAAGAGACCCAGTACTTC	CASSRRDSIFEETQYF
many	TRBJ2-7	-	TRBV7-6	TGTGCCAGCAGCCAGAGACAGAGGGTAGACGAGCAGTACTTC	CASSQRQRVDEQYF
many	TRBJ2-2	-	TRBV9	TGTGCCAGCAGCGTAGTCAGAGGGCCGGTCTCCACCGGGGAGCTGTTTTTT	CASSVVRGPVSTGELFF
-	TRBJ1-5	-	TRBV19	TGTGCCAGTAGTACCATCCGGATAGCATTCAATCAGCCCCAGCATTTT	CASSTIRIAFNQPQHF
many	TRBJ1-3	-	TRBV19	TGTGCCAGTTCGCCGCCCAGACGGGGTTCTGGAAACACCATATATTTT	CASSPPRRGSGNTIYF
-	TRBJ1-2	TRBD1	TRBV28	TGTGCCAGCAGTTCAGCCGGGACAGGGGAAGCTAACTATGGCTACACCTTC	CASSSAGTGEANYGYTF
many	TRBJ1-3	-	TRBV11-2	TGTGCCAGCAGCTTACAGGCTACCTCTGGAAACACCATATATTTT	CASSLQATSGNTIYF
few	TRBJ1-2	-	TRBV11-2	TGTGCCAGCAGTTTAGGGGACTCTGGGCTCTGGGACTATGGCTACACCTTC	CASSLGDSGLWDYGYTF
few	TRBJ2-5	-	TRBV5-8	TGTGCCAGCAGCTTGGAATGGGGAATCTTCCAAGAGACCCAGTACTTC	CASSLEWGIFQETQYF
few	TRBJ1-5	TRBD1	TRBV12-3/TRBV12-4	TGTGCCAGCAGTTTAAACAGGGGCGGCAATCAGCCCCAGCATTTT	CASSLNRGGNQPQHF
-	TRBJ2-7	-	TRBV7-2	TGTGCCAGCAGCTTGACCGGGGGCCTCTCCTACGAGCAGTACTTC	CASSLTGGLSYEQYF
-	TRBJ2-2	TRBD1	TRBV7-2	TGTGCCAGCAGCTCATTCCTGACAGGGGTCGGACGAACGAACACCGGGGAGCTGTTTTTT	CASSSFLTGVGRTNTGELFF
many	TRBJ1-6	-	TRBV2	TGTGCCAGCAGGGAGCATCCTGCGAATTCACCCCTCCACTTT	CASREHPANSPLHF
-	TRBJ2-5	-	TRBV7-9	TGTGCCAGCAGCTTACCTGGCGGGACTCAAGAGACCCAGTACTTC	CASSLPGGTQETQYF
many	TRBJ1-2	TRBD1	TRBV7-2	TGTGCCAGCAGTCACCCTAGGGGGCCACTTGGCTACACCTTC	CASSHPRGPLGYTF
few	TRBJ1-5	-	TRBV19	TGTGCCAGTAGTATAGGCGGCAGGGGTGTGTTGGTAAAACAGCCCCAGCATTTT	CASSIGGRGVLVKQPQHF
many	TRBJ1-6	TRBD1	TRBV20-1	TGCAGTGTTCAACCCCGGGACAGGAGATTACCCCTCCACTTT	CSVQPRDRRLPLHF
-	TRBJ2-7	TRBD2	TRBV10-2	TGTGCCAGCGGGACTAGCGGGAGGATAGCCTCCTACGAGCAGTACTTC	CASGTSGRIASYEQYF
few	TRBJ1-3	-	TRBV7-9	TGTGCCAGCAGCTATGGAGCTAACTCTGGAAACACCATATATTTT	CASSYGANSGNTIYF
-	TRBJ2-5	TRBD1	TRBV5-1	TGCGCCAGCAGCCCTTTGACAGGGGCACAAGGAGAGACCCAGTACTTC	CASSPLTGAQGETQYF
-	TRBJ1-5	-	TRBV5-8	TGTGCCAGCAGCCCGGGCCGAGGCAATCAGCCCCAGCATTTT	CASSPGRGNQPQHF
few	TRBJ2-2	-	TRBV19	TGTGCCAGTAGTCAGGGATCCCGGATTGGACGCGTCTTCACCGGGGAGCTGTTTTTT	CASSQGSRIGRVFTGELFF
-	TRBJ2-2	-	TRBV28	TGTGCCAGCAGTTCAGCCCAAGGAGCGATCAACACCGGGGAGCTGTTTTTT	CASSSAQGAINTGELFF
few	TRBJ2-7	-	TRBV4-1	TGCGCCAGCAGCCAAGATCGCCCAGGGCGGGGCTACGAGCAGTACTTC	CASSQDRPGRGYEQYF
once	TRBJ2-7	-	TRBV6-2/TRBV6-3	TGTGCCAGCAGTTACCAACTCTACGAGCAGTACTTC	CASSYQLYEQYF
many	TRBJ2-2	-	TRBV7-9	TGTGCCAGCAGCGCCGCGACAGACGCGAACACCGGGGAGCTGTTTTTT	CASSAATDANTGELFF